Only one count was recorded for the clone carrying this TCR beta chain. Antigen: not known. Other DNA sequences in the sample encode the same CDR3. The data are from a study of shared clonotypes between healthy human individuals. Notes on the study in general: Memory subsets generally showed lower estimated richness than naive subsets. The small donor group covered limited genetic and exposure diversity.

The V gene's germline CDR1 is SNHLY and CDR2 FYNNEI. The CDR3 loop spans 14 amino acids. The ends were cut back, 2 bases at V and 4 bases at J, with 10 bases in the middle. Assay used: immunoSEQ multiplex PCR; TCRdb lists only in-frame clones, some missing. The sample includes under 1,100,000 clones, about 84% of them seen just once. The chain links TRBV2 to TRBJ2-3; D is undetermined. Material for sequencing was memory CD4+ T cells from PBMCs. The subset: CD45RA-negative fraction. The sequence came from a man younger than 35 in good health. Some clones in this sample may be carry-over from other donors' samples. In DNA, the CDR3 is TGTGCCAGCAGTGAATCCTCTTCAGCAGATACGCAGTATTTT. This translates into CASSESSSADTQYF.